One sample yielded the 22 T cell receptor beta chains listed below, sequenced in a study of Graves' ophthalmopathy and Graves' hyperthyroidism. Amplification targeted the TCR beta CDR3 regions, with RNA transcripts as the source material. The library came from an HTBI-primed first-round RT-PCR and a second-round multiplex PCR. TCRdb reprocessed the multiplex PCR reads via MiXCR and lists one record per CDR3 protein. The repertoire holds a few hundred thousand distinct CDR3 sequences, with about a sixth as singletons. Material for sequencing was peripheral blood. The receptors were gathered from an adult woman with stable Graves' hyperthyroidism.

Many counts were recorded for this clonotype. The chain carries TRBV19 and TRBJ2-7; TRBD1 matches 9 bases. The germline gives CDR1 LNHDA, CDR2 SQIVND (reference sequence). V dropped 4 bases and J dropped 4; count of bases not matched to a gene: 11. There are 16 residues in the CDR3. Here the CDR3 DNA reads TGTGCCAGTAGTACCTCCGGGACAGGGCCTCGGTACGAGCAGTACTTC. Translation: CASSTSGTGPRYEQYF. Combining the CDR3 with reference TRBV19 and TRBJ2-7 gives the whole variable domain DGGITQSPKYLFRKEGQNVTLSCEQNLNHDAMYWYRQDPGQGLRLIYYSQIVNDFQKGDIAEGYSVSREKKESFPLTVTSAQKNPTAFYLCASSTSGTGPRYEQYFGPGTRLTVT.

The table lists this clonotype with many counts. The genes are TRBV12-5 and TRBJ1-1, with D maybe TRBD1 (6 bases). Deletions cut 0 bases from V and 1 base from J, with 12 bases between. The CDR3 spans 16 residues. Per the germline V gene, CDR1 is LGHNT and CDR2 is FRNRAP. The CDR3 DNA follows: TGTGCTAGTGGTTTGGTAAGCGGGGGCCGGAACACTGAAGCTTTCTTT. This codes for CASGLVSGGRNTEAFF. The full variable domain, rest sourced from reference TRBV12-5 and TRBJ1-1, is DARVTQTPRHKVTEMGQEVTMRCQPILGHNTVFWYRQTMMQGLELLAYFRNRAPLDDSGMPKDRFSAEMPDATLATLKIQPSEPRDSAVYFCASGLVSGGRNTEAFFGQGTRLTVV.

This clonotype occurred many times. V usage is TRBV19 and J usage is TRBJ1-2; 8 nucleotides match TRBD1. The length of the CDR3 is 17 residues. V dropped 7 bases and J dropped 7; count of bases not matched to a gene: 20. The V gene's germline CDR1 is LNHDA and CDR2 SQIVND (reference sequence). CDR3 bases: TGTGCCAGTACTGAGAGACAGGGGAACTCCGGTCGAGCTGGCTACACCTTC. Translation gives CASTERQGNSGRAGYTF.

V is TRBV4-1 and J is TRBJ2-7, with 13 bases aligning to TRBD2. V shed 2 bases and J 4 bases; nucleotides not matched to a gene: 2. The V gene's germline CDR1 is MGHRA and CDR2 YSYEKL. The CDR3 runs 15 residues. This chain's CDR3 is CASSQWTSGSYEQYV. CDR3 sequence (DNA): TGCGCCAGCAGCCAATGGACTAGCGGGAGTTACGAGCAGTACGTC.

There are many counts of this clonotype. The CDR3 coding sequence is TGTGCCATCAGTGAGTATACTAGCAGCAACTACGAGCAGTACTTC. Its translation is CAISEYTSSNYEQYF. This sequence joins TRBV10-3 and TRBJ2-7, with D possibly matching TRBD2 (6 bases). The CDR3 spans 15 residues. V dropped 1 base and J dropped 3 bases, with 13 bases sitting between them. Germline CDR1 reads ENHRY; CDR2 reads SYGVKD.

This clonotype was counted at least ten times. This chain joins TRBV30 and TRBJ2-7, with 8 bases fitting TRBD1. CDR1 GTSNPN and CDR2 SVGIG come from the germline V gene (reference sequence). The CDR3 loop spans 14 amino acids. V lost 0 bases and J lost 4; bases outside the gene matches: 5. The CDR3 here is CAWSVGTGIYEQYF. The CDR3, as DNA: TGTGCCTGGAGTGTTGGGACAGGAATTTACGAGCAGTACTTC.

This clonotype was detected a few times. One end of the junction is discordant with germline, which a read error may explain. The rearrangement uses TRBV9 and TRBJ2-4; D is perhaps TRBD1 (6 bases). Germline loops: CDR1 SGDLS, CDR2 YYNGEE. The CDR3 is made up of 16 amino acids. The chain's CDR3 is CASSVGTGRMENIKYF. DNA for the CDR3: TGTGCCAGCAGCGTAGGAACAGGGCGGATGGAAAACATTAAGTACTTC. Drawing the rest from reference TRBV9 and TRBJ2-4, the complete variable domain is DSGVTQTPKHLITATGQRVTLRCSPRSGDLSVYWYQQSLDQGLQFLIQYYNGEERAKGNILERFSAQQFPDLHSELNLSSLELGDSALYFCASSVGTGRMENIKYFGAGTRLSVL.

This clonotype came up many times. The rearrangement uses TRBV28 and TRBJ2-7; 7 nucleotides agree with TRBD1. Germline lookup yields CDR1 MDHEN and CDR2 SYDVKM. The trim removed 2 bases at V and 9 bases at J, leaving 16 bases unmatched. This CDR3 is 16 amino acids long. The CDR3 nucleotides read TGTGCCAGCAGTTTACTATCCGGGACAGAATTACGACGGCAGTACTTC. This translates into CASSLLSGTELRRQYF.

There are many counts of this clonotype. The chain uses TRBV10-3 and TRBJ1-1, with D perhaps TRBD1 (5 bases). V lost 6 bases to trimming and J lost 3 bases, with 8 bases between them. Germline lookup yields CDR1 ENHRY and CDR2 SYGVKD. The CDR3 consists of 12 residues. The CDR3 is CAISPGYTEAFF. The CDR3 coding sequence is TGTGCCATCAGCCCAGGGTACACTGAAGCTTTCTTT.

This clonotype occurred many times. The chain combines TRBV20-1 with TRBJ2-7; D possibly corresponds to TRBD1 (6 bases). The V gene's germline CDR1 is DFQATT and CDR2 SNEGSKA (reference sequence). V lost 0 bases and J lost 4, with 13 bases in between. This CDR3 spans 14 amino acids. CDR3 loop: CSARERTATYEQYF. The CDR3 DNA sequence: TGCAGTGCTAGAGAACGGACAGCGACATACGAGCAGTACTTC.

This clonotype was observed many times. The CDR3: CASSPTGTSGNEQYF. The CDR3 DNA reads as TGTGCCAGCAGTCCGACCGGGACTAGCGGGAACGAGCAGTACTTC. This chain connects TRBV12-3 or TRBV12-4 to TRBJ2-7, with TRBD2 matching over 13 bases. CDR3 length: 15 amino acids. Losses at the gene ends were 5 bases for V and 5 bases for J; bases not matched to a gene: 6.

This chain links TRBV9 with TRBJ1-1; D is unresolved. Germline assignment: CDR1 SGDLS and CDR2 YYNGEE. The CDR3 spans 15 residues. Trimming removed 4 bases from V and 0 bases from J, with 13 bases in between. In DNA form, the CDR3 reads TGTGCCAGCAGCCCAGACCCATCGGTGAACACTGAAGCTTTCTTT. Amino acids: CASSPDPSVNTEAFF.

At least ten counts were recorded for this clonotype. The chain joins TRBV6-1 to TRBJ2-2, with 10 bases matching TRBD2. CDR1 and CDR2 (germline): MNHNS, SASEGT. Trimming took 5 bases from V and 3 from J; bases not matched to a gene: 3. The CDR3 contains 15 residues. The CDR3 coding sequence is TGTGCCAGCAGTAAGACTAGCGGGTACACCGGGGAGCTGTTTTTT. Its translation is CASSKTSGYTGELFF.

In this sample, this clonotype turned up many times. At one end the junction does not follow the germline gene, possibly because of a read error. The CDR3 is CASSLARDRVIF. As DNA, the CDR3 is TGTGCCAGCAGCTTAGCACGGGACAGGGTGATCTTT. The rearrangement links TRBV11-2 to TRBJ1-1; TRBD1 matches at 9 bases. The germline gives CDR1 SGHAT, CDR2 FQNNGV. The CDR3 runs 12 residues. Combining the CDR3 with reference TRBV11-2 and TRBJ1-1 gives the whole variable domain EAGVAQSPRYKIIEKRQSVAFWCNPISGHATLYWYQQILGQGPKLLIQFQNNGVVDDSQLPKDRFSAERLKGVDSTLKIQPAKLEDSAVYLCASSLARDRVIFGQGTRLTVV.

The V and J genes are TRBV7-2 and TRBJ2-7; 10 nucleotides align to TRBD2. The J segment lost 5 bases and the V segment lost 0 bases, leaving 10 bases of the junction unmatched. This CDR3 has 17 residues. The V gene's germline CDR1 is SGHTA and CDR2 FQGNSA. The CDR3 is CASSLAFELAGRHEQYF. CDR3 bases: TGTGCCAGCAGCTTAGCATTCGAACTAGCGGGGCGCCACGAGCAGTACTTC.

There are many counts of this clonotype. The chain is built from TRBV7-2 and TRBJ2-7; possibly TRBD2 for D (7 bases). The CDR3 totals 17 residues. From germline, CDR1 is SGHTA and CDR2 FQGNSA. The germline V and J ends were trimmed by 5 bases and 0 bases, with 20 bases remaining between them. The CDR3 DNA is TGTGCCAGCAGCCCATGGGGGGGCGTTAGGAGCTCCTACGAGCAGTACTTC. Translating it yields CASSPWGGVRSSYEQYF.

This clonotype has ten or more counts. CDR3 in amino acids: CSASISEGTPYEQYF. The CDR3 DNA reads TGCAGTGCTAGCATATCCGAGGGAACGCCCTACGAGCAGTACTTC. J is TRBJ2-7 and V is TRBV20-1; D may be TRBD2 (5 bases). Trimming shortened V by 3 bases and J by 2 bases, and 17 bases separated the two germline ends. Germline V CDR1 and CDR2: DFQATT, SNEGSKA (reference sequence). CDR3 size: 15 residues.

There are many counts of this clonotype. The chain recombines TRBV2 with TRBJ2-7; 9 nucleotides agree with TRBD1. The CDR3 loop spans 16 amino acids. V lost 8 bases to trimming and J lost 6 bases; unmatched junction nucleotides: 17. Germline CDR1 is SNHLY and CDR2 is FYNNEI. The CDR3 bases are TGTGCCAGCGGAGAACCCCAGCGGACAGGGGTAGTCGAGCAGTACTTC. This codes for CASGEPQRTGVVEQYF. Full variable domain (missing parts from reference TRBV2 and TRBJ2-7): EPEVTQTPSHQVTQMGQEVILRCVPISNHLYFYWYRQILGQKVEFLVSFYNNEISEKSEIFDDQFSVERPDGSNFTLKIRSTKLEDSAMYFCASGEPQRTGVVEQYFGPGTRLTVT.

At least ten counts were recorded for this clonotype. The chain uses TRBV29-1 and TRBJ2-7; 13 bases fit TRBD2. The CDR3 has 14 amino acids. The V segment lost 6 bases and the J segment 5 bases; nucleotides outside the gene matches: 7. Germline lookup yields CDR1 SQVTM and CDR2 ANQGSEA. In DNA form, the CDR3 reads TGCAGCGTGGCAACTAGCGGGAGGGCCAACGAGCAGTACTTC. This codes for CSVATSGRANEQYF.

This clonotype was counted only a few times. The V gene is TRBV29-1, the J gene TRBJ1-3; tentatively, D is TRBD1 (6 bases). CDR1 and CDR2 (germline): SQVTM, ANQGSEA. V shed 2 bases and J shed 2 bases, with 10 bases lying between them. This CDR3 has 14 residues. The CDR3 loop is CSVEFPGAGNTIYF. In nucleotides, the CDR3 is TGCAGCGTTGAATTTCCAGGGGCTGGAAACACCATATATTTT.

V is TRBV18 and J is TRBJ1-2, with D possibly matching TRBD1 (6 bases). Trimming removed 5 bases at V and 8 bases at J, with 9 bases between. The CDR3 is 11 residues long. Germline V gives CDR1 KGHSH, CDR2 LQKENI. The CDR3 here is CASSNREGYTF. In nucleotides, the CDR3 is TGTGCCAGCTCAAACAGGGAAGGCTACACCTTC.

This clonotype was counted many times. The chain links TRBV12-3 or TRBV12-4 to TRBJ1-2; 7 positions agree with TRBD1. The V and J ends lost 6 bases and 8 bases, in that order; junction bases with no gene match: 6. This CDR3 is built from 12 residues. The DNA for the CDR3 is TGTGCCAGCAGGCAGGGGGGCAGCGGCTACACCTTC. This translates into CASRQGGSGYTF.